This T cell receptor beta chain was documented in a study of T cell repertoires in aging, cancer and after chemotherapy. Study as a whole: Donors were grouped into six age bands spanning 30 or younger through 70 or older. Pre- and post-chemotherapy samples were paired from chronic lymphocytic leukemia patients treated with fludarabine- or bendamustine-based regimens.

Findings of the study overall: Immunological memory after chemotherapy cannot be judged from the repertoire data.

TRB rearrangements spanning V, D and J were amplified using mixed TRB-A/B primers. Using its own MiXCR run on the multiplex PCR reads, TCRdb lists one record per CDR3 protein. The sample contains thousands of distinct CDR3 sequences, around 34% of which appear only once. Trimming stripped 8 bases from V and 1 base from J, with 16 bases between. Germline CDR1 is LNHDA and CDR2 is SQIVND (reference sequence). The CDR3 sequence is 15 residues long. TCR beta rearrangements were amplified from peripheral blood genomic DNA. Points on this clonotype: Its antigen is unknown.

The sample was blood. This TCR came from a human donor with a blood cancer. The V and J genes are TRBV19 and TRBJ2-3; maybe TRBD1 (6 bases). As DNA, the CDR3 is TGTGCCAGTGCCCCTTACAGGGACGGCACAGATACGCAGTATTTT. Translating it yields CASAPYRDGTDTQYF.